The 8 T cell receptor beta chains reported below all come from one sample, sequenced in a study of T cells after posttransplantation cyclophosphamide. A marrow graft followed busulfan-fludarabine conditioning, with cyclophosphamide on days +3 and +4. The protocol was immunoSEQ multiplex PCR, while the TCRdb copy is restricted to in-frame clones and leaves out a portion. This sample has thousands of clones, each found more than once. Sequenced here: PBMCs, sampled after allogeneic stem cell transplant with posttransplant cyclophosphamide. Source of these receptors: a male patient between 18 and 35 years old who received an allogeneic stem cell transplant from an unrelated donor, was CMV-positive, and had acute and chronic GVHD. The T cells may partly be graft donor cells.

This clone was observed many times. The genes are TRBV27 and TRBJ2-4; the D gene is possibly TRBD1 (6 bases). Trimming pared 7 bases from V and 0 bases from J, leaving 16 bases between. The CDR3 covers 16 residues. Germline values: CDR1 MNHEY, CDR2 SMNVEV (reference sequence). CDR3 coding DNA: TGTGCCAGCACCTTAGGGTGGGGGCTAGCCAAAAACATTCAGTACTTC. This codes for CASTLGWGLAKNIQYF.

This clone is medium-sized (0.01 to 0.1%) by share. This chain links TRBV7-9 with TRBJ1-4; D is ambiguous. Between the trimmed V and J ends, which lost 5 bases and 0 bases, there was a span of 13 bases. The CDR3 covers 16 residues. Germline V lookup: CDR1 SEHNR, CDR2 FQNEAQ (reference sequence). The CDR3 DNA reads TGTGCCAGCAGCCCCGGGGTCGGTACAACTAATGAAAAACTGTTTTTT. This sequence encodes CASSPGVGTTNEKLFF.

In its sample, this clone was seen many times. V usage is TRBV2 and J usage is TRBJ2-1; 8 positions match TRBD2. V was clipped by 9 bases and J by 3 bases; unmatched bases: 7. The CDR3 contains 14 residues. In germline, CDR1 is SNHLY, CDR2 FYNNEI. The chain's CDR3 is CASTSGLVYNEQFF. The CDR3 bases are TGTGCCAGTACCTCGGGACTAGTCTACAATGAGCAGTTCTTC.

This clone was found many times. The gene calls are TRBV2 and TRBJ2-2; 10 nucleotides match TRBD1. This CDR3 is built from 16 residues. Losses at the gene ends were 4 bases for V and 6 bases for J; bases not matched to a gene: 8. Germline assignment: CDR1 SNHLY and CDR2 FYNNEI. CDR3 protein: CASSVRDRGLPGELFF. DNA for the CDR3: TGTGCCAGCAGTGTCCGGGACAGGGGACTTCCCGGGGAGCTGTTTTTT.

This clone was counted many times. The chain employs TRBV5-1 and TRBJ1-2; 9 positions agree with TRBD1. J lost 6 bases, V lost 4 bases, and 10 bases had no gene match. Germline CDR1 and CDR2: SGHRS and YFSETQ. CDR3 size: 15 residues. DNA for the CDR3: TGCGCCAGCAGCCCCGAACCGGGACAGGGAAATGGCTACACCTTC. This codes for CASSPEPGQGNGYTF.

In regard to this clone: The junction differs from germline at one of its ends, possibly a read error. The chain has TRBV6-5 and TRBJ2-2, with 8 bases that match TRBD1. Looked up from germline, CDR1 is MNHEY and CDR2 is SVGAGI. The CDR3 runs to 13 residues. CDR3 in amino acids: CASKDRGYRGAVF. As DNA, the CDR3 is TGTGCCAGCAAAGACAGGGGATACCGGGGAGCTGTTTTT.

This clone came up many times. The V gene is TRBV6-6, the J gene TRBJ1-5; no firm D call. The CDR3 totals 11 residues. V gave up 7 bases and J gave up 9 bases, with 10 bases separating them. Germline CDR1 reads MNHNY; CDR2 reads SVGAGI (reference sequence). The CDR3 DNA sequence: TGTGCCAGCACCCCAGGTGGGCCCCAGCATTTT. This codes for CASTPGGPQHF.

The sample holds many counts of this clone. This chain uses TRBV2 with TRBJ2-5, with TRBD2 matching over 9 bases. The length of the CDR3 is 15 residues. Germline V lookup: CDR1 SNHLY, CDR2 FYNNEI. J lost 4 bases, V lost 3 bases, and 6 bases had no gene match. CDR3 nucleotide sequence: TGTGCCAGCAGTGAGAGGCGGGGGGGCTCAGAGACCCAGTACTTC. It encodes CASSERRGGSETQYF.